This T cell receptor (beta chain) is from a study of T cell clonotyping in hematopoietic cell transplantation. With respect to this clone: Its specificity is unknown.

This CDR3 is built from 14 residues. V was cut by 4 bases and J by 2 bases, with 12 bases left in between. Germline V gene sequence: CDR1 SGDLS, CDR2 YYNGEE. Whole-study findings and limits: After transplant, recipient diversity fell while pathologically expanded clonotypes grew through day 180. No sorting was done, leaving CD4 and CD8 contributions mixed. Higher Inverse Simpson Index values in graft donor and pretransplant recipient predicted broader posttransplant TCR diversity. Few recipient clonotypes overlapped donors; over 95% were de novo at given depth.

Profiling relied on immunoSEQ multiplex PCR, and the TCRdb table lists in-frame clones only, not all of them. Among about 36,000 clones listed, over 75% were seen once. The sequenced sample consisted of peripheral blood mononuclear cells. The sequence derives from a woman aged 40 to 50 in good health. Some clones in this sample may be carry-over from other donors' samples. V usage is TRBV9 and J usage is TRBJ2-5; D is perhaps TRBD2 (6 bases). CDR3 in DNA: TGTGCCAGCAGCCCGGGGACTCGACAAGAGACCCAGTACTTC. Amino acid sequence: CASSPGTRQETQYF.